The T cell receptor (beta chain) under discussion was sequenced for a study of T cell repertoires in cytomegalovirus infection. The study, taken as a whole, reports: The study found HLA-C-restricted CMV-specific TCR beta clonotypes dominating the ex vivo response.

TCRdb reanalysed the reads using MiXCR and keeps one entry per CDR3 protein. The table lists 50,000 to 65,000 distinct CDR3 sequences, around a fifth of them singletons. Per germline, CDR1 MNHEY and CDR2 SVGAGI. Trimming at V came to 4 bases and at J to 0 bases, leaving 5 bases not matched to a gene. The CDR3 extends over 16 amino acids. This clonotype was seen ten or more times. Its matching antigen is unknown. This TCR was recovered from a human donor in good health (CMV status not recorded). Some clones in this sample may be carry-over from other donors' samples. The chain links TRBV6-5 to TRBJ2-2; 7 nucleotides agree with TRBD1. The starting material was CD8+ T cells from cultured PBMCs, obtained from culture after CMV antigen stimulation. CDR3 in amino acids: CASSFHGQANTGELFF. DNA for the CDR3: TGTGCCAGCAGTTTTCACGGACAGGCGAACACCGGGGAGCTGTTTTTT.